The present TCR beta chain was sequenced within a study of Ad26.COV2.S vaccination and SARS-CoV-2 variants. This CDR3 region has 17 residues. Libraries were prepared by immunoSEQ multiplex PCR; TCRdb keeps only in-frame clonotypes and omits some of them. The sample has about 260,000 clones; around 90% are singletons. Treatment: some 19 received Ad26.COV2.S at low or high dose, single or two shots; roughly 5 received placebo; per-sample allocation not given. Specimens were obtained on day 63 following the first vaccine or placebo injection. The sequence derives from a person aged 18-65 years who received the Ad26.COV2.S COVID-19 vaccine or a placebo. The sequenced sample was peripheral blood, obtained in a trial of Ad26.COV2.S vaccine versus placebo. This chain uses TRBV21-1 with TRBJ2-7; the table gives TRBD2 as D, unverified against the DNA. TRBV21-1 is annotated as a pseudogene. As DNA, the CDR3 is TGTGCCAGCAGCAAAGAAACGACTAGCGGATTCCTACGTGAGCAGTACGTC. Protein: CASSKETTSGFLREQYV.